These T cell receptor beta chains were read from a single sample in a study of blood T cell repertoires in COVID-19. TCRdb's copy holds only in-frame clones and misses some; the assay was immunoSEQ multiplex PCR. The sample shows a few hundred thousand clones, around 88% of them seen only once. Sequencing was performed on PBMCs or T cells enriched from blood (not recorded which). The receptors derive from a woman aged 40 to 49 who had recovered from COVID-19. CDR3s include the opening cysteine and the closing phenylalanine or tryptophan. D genes are given only for firm matches. Where a row states a size, it is once, few, many or the class of an expanded clone; other rows omit it.

j_call: TRBJ2-5
clone_size: -
d_call: -
v_call: TRBV4-2
cdr3_aa: CASSREAEYQETQYF
cdr3_nt: TGTGCCAGCAGCCGTGAAGCGGAGTACCAAGAGACCCAGTACTTC

j_call: TRBJ2-1
clone_size: few
d_call: TRBD2
v_call: TRBV19
cdr3_aa: CASTPRTSGSLEQFF
cdr3_nt: TGTGCCAGTACGCCCCGGACTAGCGGGAGCCTTGAGCAGTTCTTC

j_call: TRBJ2-3
clone_size: -
d_call: TRBD2
v_call: TRBV4-1
cdr3_aa: CASSARTPVPGSGSIDTQYF
cdr3_nt: TGCGCCAGCAGCGCGAGGACCCCCGTTCCCGGTAGCGGGAGTATAGATACGCAGTATTTT

j_call: TRBJ2-1
clone_size: -
d_call: -
v_call: TRBV5-1
cdr3_aa: CASSPRDFGYNEQFF
cdr3_nt: TGCGCCAGCAGTCCCCGGGACTTCGGCTACAATGAGCAGTTCTTC

j_call: TRBJ1-4
clone_size: -
d_call: TRBD1
v_call: TRBV6-5
cdr3_aa: CASSYSTGGPNEKLFF
cdr3_nt: TGTGCCAGCAGTTACTCGACAGGGGGTCCGAATGAAAAACTGTTTTTT

j_call: TRBJ2-7
clone_size: -
d_call: -
v_call: TRBV30
cdr3_aa: CAWSGPLAYEQYF
cdr3_nt: TGTGCCTGGAGCGGCCCGCTAGCCTACGAGCAGTACTTC

j_call: TRBJ1-2
clone_size: few
d_call: -
v_call: TRBV5-4
cdr3_aa: CASSLVGQGGIYGYTF
cdr3_nt: TGTGCCAGCAGCTTGGTAGGTCAGGGCGGCATTTATGGCTACACCTTC

j_call: TRBJ2-1
clone_size: -
d_call: TRBD1
v_call: TRBV28
cdr3_aa: CASSLEGAGYNEQFF
cdr3_nt: TGTGCCAGCAGTTTAGAGGGGGCTGGCTACAATGAGCAGTTCTTC

j_call: TRBJ2-7
clone_size: once
d_call: TRBD2
v_call: TRBV3-1/TRBV3-2
cdr3_aa: CASSQTSGRDEQYF
cdr3_nt: TGTGCCAGCAGCCAGACTAGCGGGAGGGACGAGCAGTACTTC

j_call: TRBJ2-7
clone_size: -
d_call: TRBD1
v_call: TRBV24-1
cdr3_aa: CATSGDRAYEQYF
cdr3_nt: TGTGCCACCAGTGGGGACAGAGCCTACGAGCAGTACTTC

j_call: TRBJ2-3
clone_size: -
d_call: -
v_call: TRBV5-1
cdr3_aa: CASSLDRVRGTDTQYF
cdr3_nt: TGCGCCAGCAGCTTGGACAGGGTGAGGGGCACAGATACGCAGTATTTT

j_call: TRBJ1-6
clone_size: -
d_call: -
v_call: TRBV30
cdr3_aa: CALGDSYNSPLHF
cdr3_nt: TGTGCCTTAGGGGACTCCTATAATTCACCCCTCCACTTT

j_call: TRBJ1-5
clone_size: -
d_call: -
v_call: TRBV4-3
cdr3_aa: CASSPGLNSNQPQHF
cdr3_nt: TGCGCCAGCAGCCCGGGTTTGAATAGCAATCAGCCCCAGCATTTT

j_call: TRBJ1-2
clone_size: -
d_call: TRBD1
v_call: TRBV7-9
cdr3_aa: CASSLGFAGQGRSGYTF
cdr3_nt: TGTGCCAGCAGCTTAGGATTTGCGGGACAGGGGCGTTCTGGCTACACCTTC

j_call: TRBJ2-1
clone_size: -
d_call: -
v_call: TRBV7-2
cdr3_aa: CASSSWDSHEQFF
cdr3_nt: TGTGCCAGCAGCTCATGGGACTCGCATGAGCAGTTCTTC

j_call: TRBJ2-2
clone_size: -
d_call: -
v_call: TRBV7-2
cdr3_aa: CASSFEGPNTGELFF
cdr3_nt: TGTGCCAGCAGCTTTGAGGGTCCGAACACCGGGGAGCTGTTTTTT

j_call: TRBJ1-6
clone_size: -
d_call: -
v_call: TRBV5-1
cdr3_aa: CASSHNGDTTSPLHF
cdr3_nt: TGCGCCAGCAGCCACAACGGGGACACAACTTCACCCCTCCACTTT

j_call: TRBJ2-6
clone_size: -
d_call: -
v_call: TRBV7-2
cdr3_aa: CASSRGRGDSGANVLTF
cdr3_nt: TGTGCCAGCAGCCGCGGAAGGGGTGACTCTGGGGCCAACGTCCTGACTTTC